The 10 T cell receptor beta chains presented below share a single source sample, sequenced in a study of blood T cell repertoires in COVID-19. Generated by immunoSEQ multiplex PCR, the TCRdb table keeps only in-frame clones and is missing some. The sample lists 280,000 or so clones, roughly 89% occurring once. The sample consisted of PBMCs or T cells enriched from blood (not recorded which). The receptors here all came from a woman aged 18-29 years with acute COVID-19.

The rearrangement joins TRBV5-1 to TRBJ1-1, with TRBD1 identical over 9 bases. J was trimmed by 4 bases and V by 4 bases; bases with no gene match: 11. This CDR3 has 16 residues. Germline-derived CDR1 and CDR2 are SGHRS and YFSETQ. The CDR3 is CASSLNPRDRVTEAFF. The DNA of the CDR3 is TGCGCCAGCAGCCTAAACCCCCGGGACAGGGTCACTGAAGCTTTCTTT.

The rearrangement uses TRBV5-1 and TRBJ2-7, with 10 bases that match TRBD2. The V gene end was trimmed by 1 base and the J gene end by 3 bases; junction bases not matched to a gene: 4. The germline gives CDR1 SGHRS, CDR2 YFSETQ. The CDR3 length is 15 residues. CDR3: CASSLLAGDHYEQYF. CDR3 sequence (DNA): TGCGCCAGCAGCTTGCTAGCGGGGGACCACTACGAGCAGTACTTC.

This rearrangement joins TRBV2 to TRBJ2-1, with 13 bases matching TRBD2. Germline assignment: CDR1 SNHLY and CDR2 FYNNEI. CDR3 length: 16 residues. Losses at the gene ends were 2 bases for V and 6 bases for J; bases not matched to a gene: 4. In DNA form, the CDR3 reads TGTGCCAGCAGTGAACGCGGGACTAGCGGGGCCAATGAGCAGTTCTTC. Residues: CASSERGTSGANEQFF.

This chain links TRBV28 with TRBJ1-2, with D unresolved. The length of the CDR3 is 10 residues. CDR1 and CDR2 (germline): MDHEN, SYDVKM. The germline V and J ends were trimmed by 8 bases and 4 bases, with 5 bases remaining between them. The chain's CDR3 is CASQRYGYTF. In DNA form, the CDR3 reads TGTGCCAGCCAGCGCTATGGCTACACCTTC.

This CDR3 is CASRVGTGAYNEQFF. CDR3 DNA sequence: TGTGCCAGCAGGGTAGGGACAGGGGCCTACAATGAGCAGTTCTTC. The chain employs TRBV28 and TRBJ2-1, with 10 bases lining up with TRBD1. V lost 6 bases to trimming and J lost 2 bases; unmatched junction nucleotides: 4. This CDR3 comprises 15 residues. Germline V lookup: CDR1 MDHEN, CDR2 SYDVKM.

The V gene is TRBV10-2, the J gene TRBJ2-1; the match to TRBD2 covers 9 bases. The V and J ends lost 6 bases and 0 bases, in that order; junction bases with no gene match: 6. Germline V gives CDR1 WSHSY, CDR2 SAAADI. The length of the CDR3 is 16 residues. CDR3 sequence reads: CASRVSGSPSYNEQFF. CDR3 in DNA: TGCGCCAGCAGGGTTAGCGGGAGCCCCTCCTACAATGAGCAGTTCTTC.

This clone was recorded once. V and J are TRBV5-4 and TRBJ2-5, with a possible D match to TRBD2 (5 bases). The ends were cut back, 0 bases at V and 5 bases at J, with 17 bases in the middle. Per the germline V gene, CDR1 is SGHNT and CDR2 is YYREEE (reference sequence). The CDR3 runs 16 residues. The CDR3 coding sequence is TGTGCCAGCAGCTTGGGGGCTAGCCCTCTAGGGGAGACCCAGTACTTC. Residues: CASSLGASPLGETQYF.

This chain links TRBV3-1 (or the pseudogene TRBV3-2) with TRBJ2-1, with 7 bases identical to TRBD2. The CDR3 has 17 residues. The V gene's germline CDR1 is LGHDT and CDR2 YNNKEL (reference sequence). The V gene end was trimmed by 1 base and the J gene end by 9 bases; junction bases not matched to a gene: 15. The CDR3 spells CASSQAGGLQKPGEQFF. The CDR3 coding sequence is TGTGCCAGCAGCCAAGCGGGGGGACTACAAAAGCCTGGTGAGCAGTTCTTC.

The chain is built from TRBV10-2 and TRBJ2-1, with 13 bases that match TRBD2. The CDR3 length is 18 residues. The V gene's germline CDR1 is WSHSY and CDR2 SAAADI. With V trimmed by 4 bases and J by 8 bases, 14 bases remained unmatched. The CDR3 sequence: CASSGPRGLAGSSDEQFF. CDR3 nucleotide sequence: TGCGCCAGCAGTGGTCCGCGGGGACTAGCGGGATCCAGCGATGAGCAGTTCTTC.

CDR3 sequence reads: CASSRTGAVGNTGELFF. DNA of the CDR3: TGCGCCAGCAGCCGGACGGGAGCAGTTGGGAACACCGGGGAGCTGTTTTTT. The V call is TRBV5-1, the J call TRBJ2-2; tentatively, D is TRBD2 (6 bases). CDR1 SGHRS and CDR2 YFSETQ come from the germline V gene. V lost 4 bases and J 1 base, leaving 17 bases between the germline ends. The CDR3 contains 17 residues. Together with reference TRBV5-1 and TRBJ2-2, the CDR3 gives the full variable domain: KAGVTQTPRYLIKTRGQQVTLSCSPISGHRSVSWYQQTPGQGLQFLFEYFSETQRNKGNFPGRFSGRQFSNSRSEMNVSTLELGDSALYLCASSRTGAVGNTGELFFGEGSRLTVL.